The T cell receptor (beta chain) described here comes from a study of T cell changes during pregnancy in multiple sclerosis (dated by TCRdb to about 2019). Broadly, across the study: The study looked at changes in the T cell repertoire across pregnancy in women with multiple sclerosis.

V is clipped by 3 bases and J by 4 bases, and the sequence between their germline boundaries is 16 bases long. The CDR3 runs 15 amino acids, cysteine and phenylalanine included. The CDR3 DNA has 45 bases and is translated from base 1. Via the germline V gene, CDR1 is SGDLS and CDR2 YYNGEE. The library was produced with the immunoSEQ multiplex PCR assay. The table was pulled from immuneACCESS by TCRdb, which kept in-frame rearrangements only. Such tables lose some clones; where checked, under half of the loss comes from unresolved V genes, and the rest has no known cause. Recorded for this sample are approximately 83,000 clones; roughly 91% of them occurred a single time. The ten largest clones take up around 4.5% of the sample. Details on this clone: Its antigen has not been determined. Within one base of it there is no much larger clone, and no base qualities were kept.

The material was peripheral blood, obtained in the first trimester of pregnancy. The sequence links TRBV9 to TRBJ2-5, with TRBD1 as a weak D call on 6 bases. The sequence was collected from a female donor with multiple sclerosis, enrolled in a pregnancy study. The DNA sequence reads TGTGCCAGCAGCGAACCTACAGGGCAGGGAGAGACCCAGTACTTC. Translation gives CASSEPTGQGETQYF. Reference TRBV9 and TRBJ2-5 genes cover what lies past the CDR3, so the full variable domain is DSGVTQTPKHLITATGQRVTLRCSPRSGDLSVYWYQQSLDQGLQFLIQYYNGEERAKGNILERFSAQQFPDLHSELNLSSLELGDSALYFCASSEPTGQGETQYFGPGTRLLVL.